This T cell receptor (beta chain) was observed in a study of shared clonotypes between healthy human individuals. J lost 8 bases, V lost 1 base, and 5 bases had no gene match. Germline V lookup: CDR1 SEHNR, CDR2 FQNEAQ (reference sequence). The CDR3 totals 14 residues. Donors included only healthy HIV-negative adults lacking recent acute infections or vaccinations. Into CD45RA+ naive and CD45RA-negative memory subsets, the CD4+ cells were split. In the authors' workflow: ImmunoSEQ gave junction-only sequences without quality scores, so filtering differed. The table came from immunoSEQ multiplex PCR; TCRdb's copy has only in-frame clones and leaves some out. D and trimming come from the DNA, and the V and J calls and clone size come from that table. Of 600,000 to 700,000 clones in the sample, approximately 73% are singletons; the top ten hold around 2%.

The chain carries TRBV7-9 and TRBJ1-2, with 9 bases matching TRBD1. Specimen: memory CD4+ T cells sorted from blood. Sample subset: CD45RA-negative fraction. This clonotype was obtained from a woman aged 30 to 39 in good health. The CDR3 loop is CASSLEGDRAGYTF. In DNA form, the CDR3 reads TGTGCCAGCAGCTTAGAAGGGGACAGGGCCGGCTACACCTTC.